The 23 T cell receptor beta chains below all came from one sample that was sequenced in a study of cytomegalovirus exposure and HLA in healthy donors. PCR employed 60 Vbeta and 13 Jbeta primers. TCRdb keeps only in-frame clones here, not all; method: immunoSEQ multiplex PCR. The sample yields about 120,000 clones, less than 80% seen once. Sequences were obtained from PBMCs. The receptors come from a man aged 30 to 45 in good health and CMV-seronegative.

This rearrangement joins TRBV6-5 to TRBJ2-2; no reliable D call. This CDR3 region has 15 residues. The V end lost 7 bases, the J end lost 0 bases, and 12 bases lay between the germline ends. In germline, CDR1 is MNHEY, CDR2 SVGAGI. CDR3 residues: CASIDSFSNTGELFF. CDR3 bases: TGTGCCAGCATCGACTCCTTTTCGAACACCGGGGAGCTGTTTTTT.

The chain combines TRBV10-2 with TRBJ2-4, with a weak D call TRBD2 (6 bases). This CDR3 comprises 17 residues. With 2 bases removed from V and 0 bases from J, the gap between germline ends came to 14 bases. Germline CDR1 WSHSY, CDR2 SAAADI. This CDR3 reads CASSEPEGDLAKNIQYF. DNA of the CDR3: TGCGCCAGCAGTGAGCCGGAGGGAGACCTAGCCAAAAACATTCAGTACTTC.

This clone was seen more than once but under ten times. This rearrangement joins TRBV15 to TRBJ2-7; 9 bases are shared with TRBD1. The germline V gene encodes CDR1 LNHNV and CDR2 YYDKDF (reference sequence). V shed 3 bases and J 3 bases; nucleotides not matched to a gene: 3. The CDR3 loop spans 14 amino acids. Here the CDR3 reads CATSRDRGLYEQYF. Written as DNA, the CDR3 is TGTGCCACCAGCAGGGACAGGGGTCTCTACGAGCAGTACTTC.

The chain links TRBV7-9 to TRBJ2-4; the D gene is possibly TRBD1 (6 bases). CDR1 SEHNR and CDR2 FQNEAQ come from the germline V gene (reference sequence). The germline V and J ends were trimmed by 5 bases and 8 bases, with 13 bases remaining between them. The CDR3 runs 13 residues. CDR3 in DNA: TGTGCCAGCAGCACAACAGGGACGGACATTCAGTACTTC. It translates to CASSTTGTDIQYF.

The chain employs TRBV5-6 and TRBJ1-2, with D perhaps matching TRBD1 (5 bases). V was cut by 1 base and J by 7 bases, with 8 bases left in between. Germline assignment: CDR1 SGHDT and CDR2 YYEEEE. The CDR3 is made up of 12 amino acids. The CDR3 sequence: CASSLLGAGYTF. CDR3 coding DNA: TGTGCCAGCAGCTTGCTTGGGGCTGGCTACACCTTC.

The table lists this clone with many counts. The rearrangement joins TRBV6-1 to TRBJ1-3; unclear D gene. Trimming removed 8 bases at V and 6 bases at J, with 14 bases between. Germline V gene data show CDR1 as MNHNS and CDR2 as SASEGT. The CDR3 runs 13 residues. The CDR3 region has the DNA TGTGCCAGCGCCGAAGGAGAGGAAAACACCATATATTTT. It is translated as CASAEGEENTIYF.

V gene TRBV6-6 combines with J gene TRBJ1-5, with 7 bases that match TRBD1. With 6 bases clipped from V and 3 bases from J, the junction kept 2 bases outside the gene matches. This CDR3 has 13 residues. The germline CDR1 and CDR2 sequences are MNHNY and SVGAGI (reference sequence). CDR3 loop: CASSRGVNQPQHF. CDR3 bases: TGTGCCAGCAGCAGGGGGGTCAATCAGCCCCAGCATTTT.

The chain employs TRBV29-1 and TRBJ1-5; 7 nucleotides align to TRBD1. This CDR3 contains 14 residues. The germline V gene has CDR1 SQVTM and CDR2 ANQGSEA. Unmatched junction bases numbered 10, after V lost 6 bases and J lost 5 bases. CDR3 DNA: TGCAGCGTGAAGTACAGGGGCGGGGATCAGCCCCAGCATTTT. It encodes CSVKYRGGDQPQHF.

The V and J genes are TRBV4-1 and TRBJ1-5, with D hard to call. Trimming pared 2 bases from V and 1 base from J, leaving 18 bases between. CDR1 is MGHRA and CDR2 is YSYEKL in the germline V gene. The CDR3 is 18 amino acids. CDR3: CASSQRLILRASNQPQHF. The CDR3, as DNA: TGCGCCAGCAGCCAAAGGCTCATTCTTCGAGCGAGCAATCAGCCCCAGCATTTT.

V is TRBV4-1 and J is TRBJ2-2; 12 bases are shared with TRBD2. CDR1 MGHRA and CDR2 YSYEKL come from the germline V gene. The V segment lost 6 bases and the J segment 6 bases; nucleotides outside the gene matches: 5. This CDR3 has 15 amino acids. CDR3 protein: CASRPLAGGPGELFF. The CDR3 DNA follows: TGCGCCAGCAGACCCCTAGCGGGGGGGCCCGGGGAGCTGTTTTTT.

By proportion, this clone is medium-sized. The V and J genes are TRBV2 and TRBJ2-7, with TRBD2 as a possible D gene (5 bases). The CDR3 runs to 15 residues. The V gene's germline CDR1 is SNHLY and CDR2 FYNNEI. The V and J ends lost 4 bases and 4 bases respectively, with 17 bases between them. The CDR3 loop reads CASSGLGESKYEQYF. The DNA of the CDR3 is TGTGCCAGCAGTGGGCTTGGGGAGTCTAAGTACGAGCAGTACTTC.

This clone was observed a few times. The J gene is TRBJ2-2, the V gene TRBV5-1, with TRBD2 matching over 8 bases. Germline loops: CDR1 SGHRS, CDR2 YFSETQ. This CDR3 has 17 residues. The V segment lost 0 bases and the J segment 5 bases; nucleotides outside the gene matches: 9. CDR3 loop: CASSLDTSGGVTGELFF. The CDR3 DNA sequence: TGCGCCAGCAGCTTGGACACTAGCGGAGGAGTTACCGGGGAGCTGTTTTTT.

The CDR3 loop reads CASSSQGAGQETQYF. In DNA form, the CDR3 reads TGTGCCAGCTCATCTCAGGGGGCGGGCCAAGAGACCCAGTACTTC. The chain is built from TRBV18 and TRBJ2-5; 8 bases are a match to TRBD1. The CDR3 consists of 15 residues. The germline CDR1 and CDR2 sequences are KGHSH and LQKENI. Trimming took 5 bases from V and 1 from J; bases not matched to a gene: 6.

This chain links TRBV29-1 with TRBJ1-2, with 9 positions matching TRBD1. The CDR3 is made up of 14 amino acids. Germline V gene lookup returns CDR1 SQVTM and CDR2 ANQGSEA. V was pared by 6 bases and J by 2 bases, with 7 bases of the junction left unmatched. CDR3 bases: TGCAGCGTGTCACAGGGGGCGGAGAACTATGGCTACACCTTC. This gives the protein CSVSQGAENYGYTF.

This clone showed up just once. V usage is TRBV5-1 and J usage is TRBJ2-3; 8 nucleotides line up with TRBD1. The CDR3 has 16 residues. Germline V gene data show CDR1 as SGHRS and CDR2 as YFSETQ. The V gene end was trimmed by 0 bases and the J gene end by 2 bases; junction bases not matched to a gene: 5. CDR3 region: CASSLAGQGFTDTQYF. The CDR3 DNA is TGCGCCAGCAGCTTGGCAGGACAGGGCTTCACAGATACGCAGTATTTT.

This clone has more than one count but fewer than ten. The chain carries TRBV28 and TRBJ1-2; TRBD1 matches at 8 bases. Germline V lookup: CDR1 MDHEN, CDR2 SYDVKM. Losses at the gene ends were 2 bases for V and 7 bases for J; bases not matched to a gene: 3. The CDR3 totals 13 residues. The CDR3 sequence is CASSLGTGFGYTF. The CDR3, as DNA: TGTGCCAGCAGTTTAGGGACAGGTTTTGGCTACACCTTC.

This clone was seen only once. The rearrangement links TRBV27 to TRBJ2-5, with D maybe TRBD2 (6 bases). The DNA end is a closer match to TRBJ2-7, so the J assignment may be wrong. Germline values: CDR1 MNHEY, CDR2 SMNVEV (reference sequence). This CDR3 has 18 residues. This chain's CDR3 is CASSLAGPAHTDLYEQYF. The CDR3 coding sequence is TGTGCCAGCAGTTTAGCGGGACCGGCACATACGGACCTCTACGAGCAGTACTTC.

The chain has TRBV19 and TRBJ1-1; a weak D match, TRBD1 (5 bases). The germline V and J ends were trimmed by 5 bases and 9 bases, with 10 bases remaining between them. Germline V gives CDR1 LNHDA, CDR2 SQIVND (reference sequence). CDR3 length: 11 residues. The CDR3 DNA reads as TGTGCCAGTAGTGGGGGGGAGAAAGCTTTCTTT. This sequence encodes CASSGGEKAFF.

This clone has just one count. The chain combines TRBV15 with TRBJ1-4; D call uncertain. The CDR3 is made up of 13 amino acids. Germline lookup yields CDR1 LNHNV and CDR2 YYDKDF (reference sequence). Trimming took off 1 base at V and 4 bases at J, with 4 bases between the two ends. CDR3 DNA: TGTGCCACCAGCAGAGGACATAATGAAAAACTGTTTTTT. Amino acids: CATSRGHNEKLFF.

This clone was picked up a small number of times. The CDR3 spells CASSFFGGRTDTQYF. The CDR3 region has the DNA TGTGCCAGCAGCTTCTTCGGGGGGAGAACAGATACGCAGTATTTT. This chain connects TRBV4-2 to TRBJ2-3; 7 bases match TRBD2. CDR3 length: 15 residues. Germline V gives CDR1 LGHNA, CDR2 YNFKEQ. The junction had 8 bases not matched to a gene; V was cut back by 5 bases and J by 3 bases.

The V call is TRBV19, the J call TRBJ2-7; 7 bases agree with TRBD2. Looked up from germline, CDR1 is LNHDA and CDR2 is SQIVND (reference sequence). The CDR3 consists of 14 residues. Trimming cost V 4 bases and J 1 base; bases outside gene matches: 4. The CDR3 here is CASSNRDYSYEQYF. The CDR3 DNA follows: TGTGCCAGTAGTAACCGGGACTATTCCTACGAGCAGTACTTC. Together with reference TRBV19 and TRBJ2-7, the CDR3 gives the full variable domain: DGGITQSPKYLFRKEGQNVTLSCEQNLNHDAMYWYRQDPGQGLRLIYYSQIVNDFQKGDIAEGYSVSREKKESFPLTVTSAQKNPTAFYLCASSNRDYSYEQYFGPGTRLTVT.

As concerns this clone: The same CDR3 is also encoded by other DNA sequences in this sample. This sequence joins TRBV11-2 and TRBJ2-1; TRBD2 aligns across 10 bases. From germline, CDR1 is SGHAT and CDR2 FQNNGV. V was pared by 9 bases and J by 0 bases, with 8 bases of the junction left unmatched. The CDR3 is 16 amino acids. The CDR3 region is CASSLSGGFSYNEQFF. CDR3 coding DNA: TGTGCCAGTAGCCTTAGCGGGGGGTTCTCCTACAATGAGCAGTTCTTC.

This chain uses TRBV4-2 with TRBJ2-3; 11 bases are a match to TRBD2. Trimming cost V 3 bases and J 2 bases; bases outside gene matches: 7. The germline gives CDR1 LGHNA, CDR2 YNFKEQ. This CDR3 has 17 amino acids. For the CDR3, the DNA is TGTGCCAGCAGCCACTCACTAGCGGGGGCCAACACAGATACGCAGTATTTT. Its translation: CASSHSLAGANTDTQYF.